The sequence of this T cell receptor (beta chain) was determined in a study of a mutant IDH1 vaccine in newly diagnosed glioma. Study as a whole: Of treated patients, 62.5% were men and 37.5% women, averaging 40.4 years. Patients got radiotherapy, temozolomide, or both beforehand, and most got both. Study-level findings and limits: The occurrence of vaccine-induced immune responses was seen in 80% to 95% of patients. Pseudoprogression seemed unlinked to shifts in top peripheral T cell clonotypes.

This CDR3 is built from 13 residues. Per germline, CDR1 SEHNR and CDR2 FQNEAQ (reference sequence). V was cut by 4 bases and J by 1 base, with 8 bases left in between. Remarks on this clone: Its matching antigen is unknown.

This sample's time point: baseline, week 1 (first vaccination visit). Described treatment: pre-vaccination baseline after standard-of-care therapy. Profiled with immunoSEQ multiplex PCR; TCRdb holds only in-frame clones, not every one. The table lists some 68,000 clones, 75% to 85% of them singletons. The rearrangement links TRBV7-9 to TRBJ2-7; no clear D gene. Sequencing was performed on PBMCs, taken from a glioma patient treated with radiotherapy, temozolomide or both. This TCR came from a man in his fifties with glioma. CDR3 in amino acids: CASSSKASYEQYF. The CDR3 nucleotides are TGTGCCAGCAGCTCCAAAGCTTCCTACGAGCAGTACTTC.